Below, 14 T cell receptor beta chains from the same sample are listed, as sequenced in a study of blood T cell repertoires in COVID-19. Generated by immunoSEQ multiplex PCR, the TCRdb table keeps only in-frame clones and is missing some. The data contain roughly 230,000 clones, roughly 90% of them singletons. Sequencing was performed on PBMCs or T cells enriched from blood (not recorded which). These receptors came from a woman in her 30s with acute COVID-19.

The chain combines TRBV5-6 with TRBJ1-1, with D possibly TRBD1 on 5 matching bases. This CDR3 has 15 amino acids. Germline CDR1 and CDR2: SGHDT and YYEEEE. V was shortened by 0 bases and J by 2 bases, with 11 bases between the two germline ends. CDR3 protein: CASSLVGGSNTEAFF. CDR3 DNA: TGTGCCAGCAGCTTGGTCGGGGGATCCAACACTGAAGCTTTCTTT.

J is TRBJ2-3 and V is TRBV2, with 7 bases that match TRBD1. The CDR3 loop spans 14 amino acids. Germline V gene sequence: CDR1 SNHLY, CDR2 FYNNEI. The ends lost 6 bases at V and 2 bases at J; junction bases unmatched: 5. The DNA of the CDR3 is TGTGCCAGCAGCCAGGGACAGATCACAGATACGCAGTATTTT. It encodes CASSQGQITDTQYF.

The gene calls are TRBV7-9 and TRBJ2-1, with 8 bases matching TRBD2. CDR1 and CDR2 from the germline V gene are SEHNR and FQNEAQ (reference sequence). Losses at the gene ends were 3 bases for V and 10 bases for J; bases not matched to a gene: 5. The CDR3 contains 13 residues. The CDR3 loop reads CASSFGGAGEQFF. CDR3 sequence (DNA): TGTGCCAGCAGCTTCGGGGGGGCCGGAGAGCAGTTCTTC. Variable domain in full (rest from reference TRBV7-9 and TRBJ2-1): DTGVSQNPRHKITKRGQNVTFRCDPISEHNRLYWYRQTLGQGPEFLTYFQNEAQLEKSRLLSDRFSAERPKGSFSTLEIQRTEQGDSAMYLCASSFGGAGEQFFGPGTRLTVL.

The chain uses TRBV7-9 and TRBJ1-1; D is ambiguous. The CDR3 loop spans 12 amino acids. Trimming left V 4 bases short and J 4 bases short, with 7 bases between. Per the germline V gene, CDR1 is SEHNR and CDR2 is FQNEAQ (reference sequence). The CDR3: CASSSVTTEAFF. CDR3 DNA sequence: TGTGCCAGCAGCTCGGTCACCACTGAAGCTTTCTTT.

The V call is TRBV27, the J call TRBJ1-6; TRBD1 matches 7 bases. The CDR3 extends over 15 amino acids. Germline V lookup: CDR1 MNHEY, CDR2 SMNVEV (reference sequence). The junction had 10 bases not matched to a gene; V was cut back by 4 bases and J by 10 bases. The CDR3 loop is CASSSGTVVESPLHF. The DNA of the CDR3 is TGTGCCAGCAGTTCAGGGACAGTAGTAGAATCACCCCTCCACTTT.

This chain connects TRBV5-1 to TRBJ1-1; a possible D gene is TRBD1 (6 bases). The CDR3 has 14 amino acids. The germline gives CDR1 SGHRS, CDR2 YFSETQ. Trimming removed 5 bases at V and 3 bases at J, with 14 bases between. The chain's CDR3 is CASSPAKGDTEAFF. DNA for the CDR3: TGCGCCAGCAGTCCGGCGAAGGGGGACACTGAAGCTTTCTTT.

The chain employs TRBV23-1 and TRBJ2-1, with a weak D call TRBD1 (6 bases). TRBV23-1 is reported as an ORF; its role is uncertain. The CDR3 runs to 16 residues. V shed 0 bases and J shed 2 bases, with 11 bases lying between them. The CDR3 sequence is CASSQSEGGPYNEQFF. The CDR3 DNA reads as TGCGCCAGCAGTCAATCGGAAGGGGGACCCTACAATGAGCAGTTCTTC.

This chain joins TRBV9 and TRBJ1-5; the D is unclear. The CDR3 is 13 residues long. V was clipped by 2 bases and J by 4 bases, with 7 bases between them. Germline V gene sequence: CDR1 SGDLS, CDR2 YYNGEE. DNA of the CDR3: TGTGCCAGCAGCGTTGACATTAATCAGCCCCAGCATTTT. Translating it yields CASSVDINQPQHF.

The chain is built from TRBV19 and TRBJ1-1; D unresolved. The CDR3 length is 15 residues. Germline V gene lookup returns CDR1 LNHDA and CDR2 SQIVND (reference sequence). V lost 4 bases to trimming and J lost 1 base, with 13 bases between them. The CDR3: CASSTARVSNTEAFF. CDR3 DNA sequence: TGTGCCAGTAGTACAGCCCGGGTTTCGAACACTGAAGCTTTCTTT. Complete variable domain (other parts from reference TRBV19 and TRBJ1-1): DGGITQSPKYLFRKEGQNVTLSCEQNLNHDAMYWYRQDPGQGLRLIYYSQIVNDFQKGDIAEGYSVSREKKESFPLTVTSAQKNPTAFYLCASSTARVSNTEAFFGQGTRLTVV.

The table lists this clone with a few counts. The chain carries TRBV7-9 and TRBJ2-3; no reliable D call. CDR3 length equals 13 residues. Per the germline V gene, CDR1 is SEHNR and CDR2 is FQNEAQ (reference sequence). V was trimmed by 2 bases and J by 5 bases, leaving 8 bases between them. CDR3 nucleotides: TGTGCCAGCAGCTTATCAACGGTAGATACGCAGTATTTT. Translation: CASSLSTVDTQYF.

The chain uses TRBV13 and TRBJ2-1; TRBD1 aligns across 11 bases. The CDR3 is made up of 15 amino acids. The germline V gene has CDR1 PRHDT and CDR2 FYEKMQ (reference sequence). Trimming removed 5 bases from V and 8 bases from J; junction bases left unmatched: 8. CDR3 residues: CASSPGTGGRYEQFF. The CDR3 DNA is TGTGCCAGCAGCCCGGGGACAGGGGGTAGGTATGAGCAGTTCTTC. The full variable domain, with the rest looked up from reference TRBV13 and TRBJ2-1, is AAGVIQSPRHLIKEKRETATLKCYPIPRHDTVYWYQQGPGQDPQFLISFYEKMQSDKGSIPDRFSAQQFSDYHSELNMSSLELGDSALYFCASSPGTGGRYEQFFGPGTRLTVL.

The chain employs TRBV2 and TRBJ2-4; the match to TRBD2 covers 8 bases. Germline lookup yields CDR1 SNHLY and CDR2 FYNNEI. This CDR3 is built from 15 residues. V gave up 4 bases and J gave up 2 bases; unmatched junction bases: 4. The CDR3 DNA reads as TGTGCCAGCAGTGGATTAGCGGGGCCCAAAAACATTCAGTACTTC. Its protein is CASSGLAGPKNIQYF.

V usage is TRBV4-3 and J usage is TRBJ2-7; D unresolved. CDR1 is LGHNA, CDR2 YSLEER, per germline. The V and J ends lost 0 bases and 7 bases respectively, with 7 bases between them. The CDR3 spans 12 residues. CDR3 protein: CASSQDHGEQYF. The CDR3 DNA is TGCGCCAGCAGCCAAGATCACGGGGAGCAGTACTTC.

The V gene is TRBV6-6, the J gene TRBJ1-6, with 7 positions matching TRBD1. The CDR3 is made up of 18 amino acids. Trimming at V came to 5 bases and at J to 0 bases, leaving 10 bases not matched to a gene. The V gene's germline CDR1 is MNHNY and CDR2 SVGAGI (reference sequence). The CDR3: CASSPGDRPSSYNSPLHF. DNA of the CDR3: TGTGCCAGCAGTCCGGGGGACAGACCTAGCTCCTATAATTCACCCCTCCACTTT.